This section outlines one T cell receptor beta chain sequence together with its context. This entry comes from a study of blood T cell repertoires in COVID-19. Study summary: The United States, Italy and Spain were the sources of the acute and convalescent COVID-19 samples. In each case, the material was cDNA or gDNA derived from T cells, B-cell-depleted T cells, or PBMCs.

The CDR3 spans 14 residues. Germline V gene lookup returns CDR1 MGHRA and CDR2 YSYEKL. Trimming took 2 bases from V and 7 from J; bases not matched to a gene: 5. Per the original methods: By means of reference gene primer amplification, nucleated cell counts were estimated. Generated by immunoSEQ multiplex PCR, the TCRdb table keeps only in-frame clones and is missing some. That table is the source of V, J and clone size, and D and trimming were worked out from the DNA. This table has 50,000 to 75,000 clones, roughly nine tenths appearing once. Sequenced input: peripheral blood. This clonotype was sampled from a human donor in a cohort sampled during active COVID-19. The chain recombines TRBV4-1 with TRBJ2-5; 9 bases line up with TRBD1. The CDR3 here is CASSQTGGGGTQYF. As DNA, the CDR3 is TGCGCCAGCAGCCAAACAGGGGGCGGAGGGACCCAGTACTTC.